This entry lists 18 T cell receptor beta chains sequenced from one sample in a study of blood T cells in healthy people across ages. Alongside a J-beta primer mix, a sample-barcoded 5' primer served in a second PCR lasting roughly 7 to 11 cycles. TCRdb reanalysed the 5' RACE reads using MiXCR and keeps one entry per CDR3 protein. The sample records around 1,600,000 distinct CDR3 sequences, approximately 39% being singletons. Sequences were obtained from blood. The receptors originated from a woman aged 18 to 35 in good health.

V gene TRBV6-5 combines with J gene TRBJ2-1, with a tentative D call TRBD1 (6 bases). The CDR3 has 16 residues. V was cut by 0 bases and J by 0 bases, with 9 bases left in between. Germline CDR1 and CDR2: MNHEY and SVGAGI. CDR3 loop: CASSYSPDSSYNEQFF. The CDR3 coding sequence is TGTGCCAGCAGTTACTCGCCGGACAGCTCCTACAATGAGCAGTTCTTC.

The chain is built from TRBV20-1 and TRBJ2-1; perhaps TRBD1 as D (6 bases). The DNA end is more similar to TRBJ2-7, so the J call may be wrong. Germline-derived CDR1 and CDR2 are DFQATT and SNEGSKA (reference sequence). This CDR3 is built from 14 residues. This chain's CDR3 is CSATQGSSYNEQYF. DNA of the CDR3: TGCAGTGCTACCCAGGGGAGCTCCTACAATGAGCAGTACTTC.

This clonotype showed up just a few times. The V and J genes are TRBV6-2 or TRBV6-3 and TRBJ1-5; 9 bases fit TRBD1. The CDR3 has 16 amino acids. Germline-derived CDR1 and CDR2 are MNHEY and SVGEGT. The V segment lost 2 bases and the J segment 5 bases; nucleotides outside the gene matches: 7. CDR3 coding DNA: TGTGCCAGCAGTTACGCAACCGGGACAGGGCATCAGCCCCAGCATTTT. Amino acid sequence: CASSYATGTGHQPQHF.

The chain uses TRBV20-1 and TRBJ2-1, with TRBD2 matching 15 bases. The V gene end was trimmed by 6 bases and the J gene end by 2 bases; junction bases not matched to a gene: 5. The CDR3 sequence is 16 residues long. Germline V gene sequence: CDR1 DFQATT, CDR2 SNEGSKA (reference sequence). CDR3 nucleotide sequence: TGCAGTGCGGGGACTAGCGGGGGGCTAGCCTACAATGAGCAGTTCTTC. Translating it yields CSAGTSGGLAYNEQFF.

This sequence joins TRBV5-1 and TRBJ1-2; 10 positions match TRBD1. Germline-derived CDR1 and CDR2 are SGHRS and YFSETQ. Unmatched junction bases numbered 5, after V lost 4 bases and J lost 5 bases. This CDR3 contains 14 residues. The DNA for the CDR3 is TGCGCCAGCAGCGCGGGACAGGGGCGATATGGCTACACCTTC. Amino acid sequence: CASSAGQGRYGYTF.

This clonotype was detected only a few times. DNA for the CDR3: TGTGCCAGCAGTCCTAGGACAGGGTTAACTGAAGCTTTCTTT. Protein product: CASSPRTGLTEAFF. This sequence joins TRBV27 and TRBJ1-1, with 8 bases identical to TRBD1. The CDR3 spans 14 residues. Germline CDR1 and CDR2: MNHEY and SMNVEV (reference sequence). V gave up 5 bases and J gave up 5 bases; unmatched junction bases: 7.

This rearrangement joins TRBV12-3 or TRBV12-4 to TRBJ2-5; maybe TRBD1 (5 bases). Trimming cost V 5 bases and J 5 bases, with 15 bases left between them. The CDR3 runs 14 residues. CDR3 amino acids: CASSPQGYDETQYF. DNA for the CDR3: TGTGCCAGCAGTCCCCAGGGATACGACGAGACCCAGTACTTC.

The chain is built from TRBV6-5 and TRBJ2-1; 7 bases fit TRBD2. The germline CDR1 and CDR2 sequences are MNHEY and SVGAGI. Trimming removed 0 bases from V and 4 bases from J; junction bases left unmatched: 6. The CDR3 extends over 16 amino acids. The CDR3 is CASSYSGGVQYNEQFF. The CDR3 DNA reads TGTGCCAGCAGTTACTCGGGGGGGGTTCAGTACAATGAGCAGTTCTTC.

This clonotype was observed many times. The chain uses TRBV27 and TRBJ2-7; D uncertain. V was pared by 8 bases and J by 0 bases, with 5 bases between. Germline values: CDR1 MNHEY, CDR2 SMNVEV (reference sequence). CDR3 size: 11 residues. This chain's CDR3 is CASGSSYEQYF. In DNA form, the CDR3 reads TGTGCCAGCGGAAGCTCCTACGAGCAGTACTTC.

This clonotype occurred a few times. The V and J genes are TRBV6-5 and TRBJ1-2; tentatively, D is TRBD1 (5 bases). Trimming pared 1 base from V and 3 bases from J, leaving 12 bases between. Germline V gene sequence: CDR1 MNHEY, CDR2 SVGAGI. The CDR3 has 15 amino acids. The CDR3 here is CASSYLLGQDYGYTF. CDR3 coding DNA: TGTGCCAGCAGTTACTTGCTGGGGCAGGACTATGGCTACACCTTC.

V and J are TRBV2 and TRBJ1-5; D call uncertain. CDR3 length: 13 residues. Germline loops: CDR1 SNHLY, CDR2 FYNNEI. Trimming left V 2 bases short and J 7 bases short, with 9 bases between. CDR3 DNA sequence: TGTGCCAGCAGTGAATCGGTCGGGCAGCCCCAGCATTTT. Protein sequence: CASSESVGQPQHF.

The genes are TRBV5-1 and TRBJ2-1; perhaps TRBD1 as D (6 bases). V was shortened by 4 bases and J by 6 bases, with 11 bases between the two germline ends. CDR1 and CDR2 from the germline V gene are SGHRS and YFSETQ. The CDR3 is 13 residues long. For the CDR3, the DNA is TGCGCCAGCAGCATGGACAGCTTCAATGAGCAGTTCTTC. Its translation is CASSMDSFNEQFF.

The chain joins TRBV15 to TRBJ2-3; D gene unclear. V lost 5 bases and J 14 bases, leaving 20 bases between the germline ends. The germline gives CDR1 LNHNV, CDR2 YYDKDF (reference sequence). The CDR3 has 13 amino acids. CDR3 coding DNA: TGTGCCACCAGCGCTCTTCTTGGGTCTGGACCGTATTTT. Amino acid sequence: CATSALLGSGPYF.

The CDR3 sequence is CASSVGTGEYEQYF. DNA of the CDR3: TGCGCCAGCAGCGTCGGGACAGGGGAATACGAGCAGTACTTC. V usage is TRBV5-1 and J usage is TRBJ2-4; 10 nucleotides match TRBD1. The J call may be incorrect, as the DNA end agrees better with TRBJ2-7. Germline V gene sequence: CDR1 SGHRS, CDR2 YFSETQ. The CDR3 spans 14 residues.

J is TRBJ2-2 and V is TRBV7-9; D is undetermined. Trimming left V 5 bases short and J 0 bases short, with 19 bases between. Germline V lookup: CDR1 SEHNR, CDR2 FQNEAQ (reference sequence). This CDR3 region has 18 residues. CDR3 residues: CASSPPLTFLSNTGELFF. CDR3 in DNA: TGTGCCAGCAGCCCGCCCTTAACCTTCCTCTCGAACACCGGGGAGCTGTTTTTT.

V is TRBV12-3 or TRBV12-4 and J is TRBJ1-3, with a possible D match to TRBD1 (6 bases). With 8 bases removed from V and 0 bases from J, the gap between germline ends came to 14 bases. CDR3 length equals 15 residues. CDR3 in amino acids: CASGTHRNSGNTIYF. CDR3 DNA: TGTGCCAGCGGGACACATAGAAACTCTGGAAACACCATATATTTT.

V and J are TRBV9 and TRBJ1-1, with D unclear. The CDR3 loop spans 15 amino acids. CDR1 is SGDLS, CDR2 YYNGEE, per germline. V lost 0 bases and J 0 bases, leaving 9 bases between the germline ends. The CDR3 DNA reads as TGTGCCAGCAGCGTAGCCCAGGAGATGAACACTGAAGCTTTCTTT. It is translated as CASSVAQEMNTEAFF.

Details on this clonotype: One base away lies a much larger clone, so this may be a sequencing read error. The chain combines TRBV12-3 or TRBV12-4 with TRBJ2-7; TRBD1 aligns across 8 bases. The CDR3 spans 15 residues. V shed 4 bases and J 7 bases; nucleotides not matched to a gene: 12. The CDR3 nucleotides read TGTGCCAGCAGTTACAGGACAGGGAACTACAATGAGCAGTACTTC. Amino acids: CASSYRTGNYNEQYF.